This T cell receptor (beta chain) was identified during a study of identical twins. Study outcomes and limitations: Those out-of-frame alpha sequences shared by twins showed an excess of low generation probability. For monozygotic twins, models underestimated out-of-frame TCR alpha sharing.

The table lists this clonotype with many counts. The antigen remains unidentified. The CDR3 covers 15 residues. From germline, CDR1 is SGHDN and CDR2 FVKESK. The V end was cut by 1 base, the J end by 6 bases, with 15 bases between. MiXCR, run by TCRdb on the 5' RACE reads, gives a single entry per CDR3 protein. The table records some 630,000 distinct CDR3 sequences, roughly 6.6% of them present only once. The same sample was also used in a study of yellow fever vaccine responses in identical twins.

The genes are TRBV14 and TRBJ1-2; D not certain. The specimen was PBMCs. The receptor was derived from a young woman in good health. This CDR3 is CASSQADGRGNGYTF. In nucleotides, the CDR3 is TGTGCCAGCAGCCAAGCTGACGGTCGTGGTAATGGCTACACCTTC.